A single sample is the source of the 26 T cell receptor beta chains below, sequenced in a study of T cell changes during pregnancy in multiple sclerosis. The method was immunoSEQ multiplex PCR; TCRdb's version includes in-frame clones alone and lacks a portion of them. The sample shows roughly 100,000 clones, approximately 92% of them seen only once. Sample: peripheral blood, taken in the second trimester of pregnancy. Receptor source: a female donor with multiple sclerosis, enrolled in a pregnancy study.

The V call is TRBV5-1, the J call TRBJ2-3; TRBD1 agrees at 7 bases. The CDR3 totals 14 residues. J lost 4 bases, V lost 4 bases, and 6 bases had no gene match. In germline, CDR1 is SGHRS, CDR2 YFSETQ. The CDR3 DNA follows: TGCGCCAGCAGCGGGGGACAGATCCCAGATACGCAGTATTTT. Protein product: CASSGGQIPDTQYF.

This rearrangement joins TRBV28 to TRBJ1-1, with D possibly being TRBD1 (6 bases). V lost 6 bases to trimming and J lost 0 bases, with 14 bases between them. CDR1 and CDR2 from the germline V gene are MDHEN and SYDVKM. The CDR3 length is 15 residues. This CDR3 reads CASSLIRGVNTEAFF. CDR3 nucleotide sequence: TGTGCCAGCAGCTTAATCAGGGGTGTGAACACTGAAGCTTTCTTT.

The V and J genes are TRBV18 and TRBJ2-2; possibly TRBD1 for D (6 bases). This CDR3 region has 16 residues. CDR1 and CDR2 (germline): KGHSH, LQKENI. V was cut by 2 bases and J by 0 bases, with 10 bases left in between. The CDR3 DNA follows: TGTGCCAGCTCACCAGTCCGACAGGCGAACACCGGGGAGCTGTTTTTT. This codes for CASSPVRQANTGELFF.

The chain combines TRBV7-8 with TRBJ1-5, with 8 bases that match TRBD1. This CDR3 region has 14 residues. Germline CDR1 is SGHVS and CDR2 is FQNEAQ. V lost 6 bases, J lost 2 bases, and 3 bases stayed unmatched. The CDR3: CASSPTGGNQPQHF. DNA of the CDR3: TGTGCCAGCAGTCCGACAGGGGGCAATCAGCCCCAGCATTTT.

This clone was observed once. This sequence joins TRBV7-6 and TRBJ1-2; 9 nucleotides align to TRBD1. V shed 5 bases, J shed 2 bases, and the junction held 6 bases outside the gene matches. The CDR3 runs 15 residues. Germline V CDR1 and CDR2: SGHVS, FNYEAQ. CDR3 nucleotide sequence: TGTGCCAGCAGCCCCGCGACAGGGGGGAACTATGGCTACACCTTC. Residues: CASSPATGGNYGYTF.

The genes are TRBV5-6 and TRBJ1-2; D may be TRBD1 (6 bases). CDR1 and CDR2 (germline): SGHDT, YYEEEE. The CDR3 has 14 amino acids. The V gene lost 2 bases and the J gene lost 4 bases, with 12 bases spanning the gap. CDR3 protein: CASSLEGVPYGYTF. The CDR3 DNA reads TGTGCCAGCAGCTTAGAGGGGGTTCCCTATGGCTACACCTTC. Together with reference TRBV5-6 and TRBJ1-2, the CDR3 gives the full variable domain: DAGVTQSPTHLIKTRGQQVTLRCSPKSGHDTVSWYQQALGQGPQFIFQYYEEEERQRGNFPDRFSGHQFPNYSSELNVNALLLGDSALYLCASSLEGVPYGYTFGSGTRLTVV.

The J gene is TRBJ1-2, the V gene TRBV29-1; maybe TRBD1 (6 bases). The CDR3 consists of 14 residues. V dropped 4 bases and J dropped 6 bases, with 18 bases sitting between them. Germline V gene data show CDR1 as SQVTM and CDR2 as ANQGSEA. CDR3 bases: TGCAGCGTTGCGGTACAGGGACGGGAAAATGGCTACACCTTC. Its translation is CSVAVQGRENGYTF.

This clone was observed a few times. The J gene is TRBJ2-5, the V gene TRBV2, with a tentative D call TRBD2 (5 bases). Germline V CDR1 and CDR2: SNHLY, FYNNEI. Trimming stripped 5 bases from V and 4 bases from J, with 17 bases between. This CDR3 contains 15 residues. CDR3 in amino acids: CASSREDLLAETQYF. The CDR3 region has the DNA TGTGCCAGCAGTCGGGAAGACCTGTTAGCAGAGACCCAGTACTTC.

The rearrangement uses TRBV10-3 and TRBJ1-1; maybe TRBD1 (6 bases). The germline V gene encodes CDR1 ENHRY and CDR2 SYGVKD. V was cut by 4 bases and J by 4 bases, with 13 bases left in between. CDR3 length: 14 amino acids. In DNA form, the CDR3 reads TGTGCCATCAGTGGATCTGTACAGGGCACTGAAGCTTTCTTT. It codes for CAISGSVQGTEAFF.

The chain is built from TRBV6-1 and TRBJ1-5; D is uncertain. The length of the CDR3 is 15 residues. The V end lost 5 bases, the J end lost 0 bases, and 11 bases lay between the germline ends. The germline V gene encodes CDR1 MNHNS and CDR2 SASEGT. The CDR3 region has the DNA TGTGCCAGCAGTCCTCTCGGGGATAGCAATCAGCCCCAGCATTTT. Protein sequence: CASSPLGDSNQPQHF.

The chain links TRBV6-4 to TRBJ2-5; 13 bases are a match to TRBD2. CDR1 MRHNA and CDR2 SNTAGT come from the germline V gene. V gave up 2 bases and J gave up 4 bases; unmatched junction bases: 4. This CDR3 region has 16 residues. The CDR3 sequence: CASSDGTSGIGETQYF. CDR3 bases: TGTGCCAGCAGTGACGGGACTAGCGGGATCGGAGAGACCCAGTACTTC.

This chain uses TRBV5-1 with TRBJ2-2; 13 bases align to TRBD2. CDR1 and CDR2 (germline): SGHRS, YFSETQ. This CDR3 is built from 17 residues. V shed 2 bases, J shed 7 bases, and the junction held 8 bases outside the gene matches. CDR3 amino acids: CASSFGLAGAGDGELFF. In DNA, the CDR3 is TGCGCCAGCAGCTTCGGACTAGCGGGAGCTGGTGACGGGGAGCTGTTTTTT.

The chain recombines TRBV5-8 with TRBJ1-3; 7 bases are a match to TRBD1. The CDR3 spans 15 residues. Trimming cost V 0 bases and J 4 bases; bases outside gene matches: 4. Germline CDR1 is SGHTS and CDR2 is YDEGEE. Here the CDR3 DNA reads TGTGCCAGCAGCTTGGGGGACAGCGGAGGAAACACCATATATTTT. Its translation is CASSLGDSGGNTIYF.

V is TRBV7-3 and J is TRBJ2-3; no reliable D call. V lost 6 bases, J lost 0 bases, and 13 bases lay in between. In germline, CDR1 is SGHTA, CDR2 FQGTGA. The CDR3 has 15 residues. CDR3 in amino acids: CASSTTPSSTDTQYF. The CDR3 DNA follows: TGTGCCAGCAGTACTACACCCTCTAGCACAGATACGCAGTATTTT.

The V call is TRBV28, the J call TRBJ2-7; a possible D gene is TRBD1 (6 bases). The CDR3 loop spans 14 amino acids. V was clipped by 4 bases and J by 2 bases, with 12 bases between them. The germline gives CDR1 MDHEN, CDR2 SYDVKM. The chain's CDR3 is CASSSYRVTYEQYF. The CDR3 DNA reads as TGTGCCAGCAGTTCGTACAGGGTTACCTACGAGCAGTACTTC.

The rearrangement links TRBV11-2 to TRBJ2-5; a possible D gene is TRBD2 (5 bases). The CDR3 contains 14 residues. The germline CDR1 and CDR2 sequences are SGHAT and FQNNGV. V was shortened by 5 bases and J by 3 bases, with 13 bases between the two germline ends. DNA of the CDR3: TGTGCCAGCAGCCCGACTAACAGAAAAGAGACCCAGTACTTC. As protein: CASSPTNRKETQYF.

The chain combines TRBV6-6 with TRBJ1-2; 8 positions agree with TRBD1. Germline V gene lookup returns CDR1 MNHNY and CDR2 SVGAGI (reference sequence). J gave up 4 bases and V 7 bases, and 5 bases lay outside the gene matches. The CDR3 has 13 amino acids. CDR3 nucleotide sequence: TGTGCCAGCACCCAGGGGGCAGTCTATGGCTACACCTTC. Its protein product is CASTQGAVYGYTF.

This clone was found once. The chain uses TRBV7-8 and TRBJ1-4; 10 bases are shared with TRBD1. Germline trimming cut 1 base from V and 8 bases from J; bases unmatched to any gene: 7. CDR3 length equals 16 residues. CDR1 and CDR2 (germline): SGHVS, FQNEAQ. The CDR3 DNA sequence: TGTGCCAGCAGCTTAGTGGGACAGGGGCCGGGGGAAAAACTGTTTTTT. Translating it yields CASSLVGQGPGEKLFF.

V and J are TRBV5-1 and TRBJ2-7; D might be TRBD1 (6 bases). The CDR3 contains 15 residues. Trimming took 2 bases from V and 3 from J, leaving 15 bases between them. The germline gives CDR1 SGHRS, CDR2 YFSETQ. The CDR3 region is CASSLAGTSLYEQYF. The CDR3 DNA sequence: TGCGCCAGCAGCTTAGCCGGGACATCCCTCTACGAGCAGTACTTC.

V is TRBV7-9 and J is TRBJ2-7; TRBD2 agrees at 10 bases. Trimming took 5 bases from V and 0 from J; bases not matched to a gene: 7. The CDR3 has 16 residues. Looked up from germline, CDR1 is SEHNR and CDR2 is FQNEAQ (reference sequence). The CDR3 DNA follows: TGTGCCAGCAGCCTAACCGGGACTAGCGCCTCCTACGAGCAGTACTTC. Translation: CASSLTGTSASYEQYF.

This clone was found a few times. V usage is TRBV7-9 and J usage is TRBJ2-2; D is uncertain. V lost 0 bases and J 7 bases, leaving 6 bases between the germline ends. The CDR3 runs 13 residues. Germline values: CDR1 SEHNR, CDR2 FQNEAQ (reference sequence). The CDR3 DNA reads TGTGCCAGCAGCTTAGCACTGGTCGGGGAGCTGTTTTTT. Translating it yields CASSLALVGELFF.

Written as DNA, the CDR3 is TGCGCCAGCAGCCTAACACAGGGGGCCCCTCTCCGAACCACAGATACGCAGTATTTT. It translates to CASSLTQGAPLRTTDTQYF. V is TRBV4-1 and J is TRBJ2-3; TRBD1 agrees at 9 bases. With 4 bases clipped from V and 2 bases from J, the junction kept 16 bases outside the gene matches. Germline V gene sequence: CDR1 MGHRA, CDR2 YSYEKL. This CDR3 is built from 19 residues.

The rearrangement links TRBV5-4 to TRBJ2-7, with 8 nucleotides matching TRBD1. V lost 3 bases to trimming and J lost 3 bases; unmatched junction nucleotides: 2. In germline, CDR1 is SGHNT, CDR2 YYREEE (reference sequence). The CDR3 covers 13 residues. The CDR3 region is CASSSGQGYEQYF. CDR3 DNA sequence: TGTGCCAGCAGCTCTGGACAGGGCTACGAGCAGTACTTC.

The CDR3 DNA is TGTGCCAGCAGCTCTGACGGGTTCAAGGTTAAGAACACTGAAGCTTTCTTT. This translates into CASSSDGFKVKNTEAFF. This chain joins TRBV14 and TRBJ1-1, with D uncertain. This CDR3 is 17 amino acids long. Germline values: CDR1 SGHDN, CDR2 FVKESK. The ends were cut back, 5 bases at V and 1 base at J, with 20 bases in the middle.

In this sample, this clone turned up many times. The CDR3 DNA reads as TGTGCCAGCAGGGGACCCGGACAGGGAGACACTGAAGCTTTCTTT. Translation gives CASRGPGQGDTEAFF. The V and J genes are TRBV2 and TRBJ1-1; TRBD1 agrees at 8 bases. With 6 bases clipped from V and 3 bases from J, the junction kept 9 bases outside the gene matches. The CDR3 totals 15 residues. Germline V CDR1 and CDR2: SNHLY, FYNNEI.

The CDR3 region is CASSPRGGYEQYF. The CDR3 coding sequence is TGTGCCAGCAGCCCTCGGGGGGGCTACGAGCAGTACTTC. V is TRBV6-5 and J is TRBJ2-7; 8 nucleotides agree with TRBD2. Germline lookup yields CDR1 MNHEY and CDR2 SVGAGI. This CDR3 comprises 13 residues. V was clipped by 6 bases and J by 3 bases; unmatched bases: 4.